Reported below is one T cell receptor (beta chain). Antigen: not known. Trimming removed 6 bases from V and 2 bases from J, with 12 bases in between. The germline V gene encodes CDR1 ENHRY and CDR2 SYGVKD. This CDR3 has 14 residues. TCRdb redid the calling of the RT-PCR reads with MiXCR, one entry per CDR3 protein. The sample shows more than 450,000 distinct CDR3 sequences, 7.5% to 8.5% of them seen only once. This sample is part of a study of response to subunit inactivated influenza vaccine. Study outcomes and limitations: The authors suggested that every seasonal influenza vaccination recruits few new T cells.

Sequencing used PBMCs from blood, obtained roughly 24 months after vaccination. The TCR was taken from a man aged 50 to 75 who received an inactivated influenza vaccine. The J gene is TRBJ2-3, the V gene TRBV10-3; weak D call: TRBD2 (7 bases). The CDR3 DNA follows: TGTGCCATCAGGAGAGGGGGGGTCACAGATACGCAGTATTTT. Its translation is CAIRRGGVTDTQYF.